The entry below describes one T cell receptor (beta chain). J was trimmed by 4 bases and V by 5 bases; bases with no gene match: 9. Germline assignment: CDR1 GTSNPN and CDR2 SVGIG (reference sequence). The CDR3 length is 14 residues. Authors' methods: Quantification of nucleated cells was approximated via reference gene primer amplification. Here immunoSEQ multiplex PCR was the method, and the copy in TCRdb shows in-frame clones only, minus some. The V and J calls and clone size are taken from that table; D and trimming were inferred from the DNA. The sample lists over 250,000 clones, roughly 84% occurring once. The data are from a study of blood T cell repertoires in COVID-19. Study-level information: There were acute and convalescent COVID-19 samples, and they came from the United States, Italy and Spain. Sources were T cells, B-cell-depleted T cells, or PBMCs; the material itself was cDNA or gDNA.

Patients of the Seattle cohort, enrolled during active infection, were followed longitudinally. The sequence was collected from a human donor with COVID-19, enrolled during active disease. The donor label of this sample is uncertain. Sequenced material: peripheral blood. The J gene is TRBJ2-5, the V gene TRBV30; 8 bases are shared with TRBD1. Here the CDR3 DNA reads TGTGCCTGGGCCAGGGGGCATCAAGGAGAGACCCAGTACTTC. This codes for CAWARGHQGETQYF.